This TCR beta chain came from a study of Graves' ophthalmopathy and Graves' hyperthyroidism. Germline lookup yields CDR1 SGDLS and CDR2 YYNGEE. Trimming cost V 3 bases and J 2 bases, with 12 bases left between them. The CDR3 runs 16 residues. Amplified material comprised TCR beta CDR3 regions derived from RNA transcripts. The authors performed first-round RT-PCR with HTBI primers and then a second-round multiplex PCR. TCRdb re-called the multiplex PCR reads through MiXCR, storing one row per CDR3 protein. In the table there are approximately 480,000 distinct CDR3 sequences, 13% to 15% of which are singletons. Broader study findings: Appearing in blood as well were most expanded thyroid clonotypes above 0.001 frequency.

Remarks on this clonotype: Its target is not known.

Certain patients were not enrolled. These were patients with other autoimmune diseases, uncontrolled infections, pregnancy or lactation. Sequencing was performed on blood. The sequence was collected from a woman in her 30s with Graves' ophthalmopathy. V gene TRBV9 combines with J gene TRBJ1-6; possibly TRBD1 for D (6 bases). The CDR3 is CASSEGGGAYNSPLHF. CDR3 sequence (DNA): TGTGCCAGCAGCGAGGGGGGGGGCGCCTATAATTCACCCCTCCACTTT.